These T cell receptor beta chains were read from a single sample in a study of blood T cell repertoires in COVID-19. Produced via immunoSEQ multiplex PCR; TCRdb's table is partial and in-frame only. The data show 200,000 to 300,000 clones, more than 65% seen once. The specimen sequenced was peripheral blood. These receptors originate from a man between 35 and 55 years old who had recovered from COVID-19. CDR3s include the opening cysteine and the closing phenylalanine or tryptophan. Fields, in order: CDR3 DNA, CDR3 protein, V gene, D gene, clone size, J gene. A D gene is named only where the DNA matches it firmly. Size values are once, few and many counts, or a class for expanded clones, and some rows have none.

TGTGCCAGTACTGGACAGGGGACCGGGGAGCTGTTTTTT	CASTGQGTGELFF	TRBV19	TRBD1	once	TRBJ2-2
TGTGCCAGCAGTGACGGGGTAGGAGAGAACACTGAAGCTTTCTTT	CASSDGVGENTEAFF	TRBV6-1	.	.	TRBJ1-1
TGTGCCAGCAGCCACAGAGCGGGGGACACTGAAGCTTTCTTT	CASSHRAGDTEAFF	TRBV16	.	few	TRBJ1-1
TGTGCCAGCAGACCCCACAGGGGGGTCGAGACCCAGTACTTC	CASRPHRGVETQYF	TRBV6-5	TRBD1	.	TRBJ2-5
TGTGCCACCATTATAAGAGGAGAGCGGGGGGGCCTCTCCGGGGAGCTGTTTTTT	CATIIRGERGGLSGELFF	TRBV11-3	TRBD2	.	TRBJ2-2
TGTGCCAGCAGCACCCGATCTAGCGGGACGGGAGATGAGCAGTTCTTC	CASSTRSSGTGDEQFF	TRBV6-2/TRBV6-3	TRBD2	.	TRBJ2-1
TGTGCCAGCAGCCACCTTAGACAGGCCACTGAAGCTTTCTTT	CASSHLRQATEAFF	TRBV3-1/TRBV3-2	.	.	TRBJ1-1
TGTGCCAGCAGCCGACAGCTAAACTCTGGGGCCAACGTCCTGACTTTC	CASSRQLNSGANVLTF	TRBV11-2	.	.	TRBJ2-6
TGTGCCAGCAGCTTATTCGGGAACACTGAAGCTTTCTTT	CASSLFGNTEAFF	TRBV7-9	.	.	TRBJ1-1
TGCAGCGTTTCGCGAACCCGGGGCTACACCTTC	CSVSRTRGYTF	TRBV29-1	.	few	TRBJ1-2
TGTGCCAGCAGCTCCGCCTTCAGGGGCGCATCTGGGGCCAACGTCCTGACTTTC	CASSSAFRGASGANVLTF	TRBV7-9	.	.	TRBJ2-6
TGTGCCAGCACCACGTGGGGACTTTACACCGGGGAGCTGTTTTTT	CASTTWGLYTGELFF	TRBV6-5	.	.	TRBJ2-2
TGTGCCAGCAGCTTAGAACTAAAAGAGACCCAGTACTTC	CASSLELKETQYF	TRBV7-2	.	.	TRBJ2-5
TGCAGCGTTGAAGACGGGGGATCTAACTATGGCTACACCTTC	CSVEDGGSNYGYTF	TRBV29-1	.	.	TRBJ1-2
TGTGCCAGCAGCGTAGGGACAGAAAACTACGAGCAGTACTTC	CASSVGTENYEQYF	TRBV9	.	once	TRBJ2-7
TGTGCCAGCAGCGTAGACCTAGTCTCTGGAAACACCATATATTTT	CASSVDLVSGNTIYF	TRBV9	.	.	TRBJ1-3
TGTGCCAGCAGCCCAGGGACTGGCGAGCAGTACTTC	CASSPGTGEQYF	TRBV11-2	.	.	TRBJ2-7
TGTGCCAGCAGCACACGTCCCGGGACAGAGTCGGGCTACACCTTC	CASSTRPGTESGYTF	TRBV7-2	TRBD1	once	TRBJ1-2
TGTGCCAGCAGTGACGAAGGCACCACAGGAGTGCAGTTCTTC	CASSDEGTTGVQFF	TRBV6-4	.	.	TRBJ2-1
TGTGCCACCAGCGAGACAGAAAACTCCTACGAGCAGTACTTC	CATSETENSYEQYF	TRBV15	.	.	TRBJ2-7
TGTGCTAGTGGTTTGGTGACTAGCACAGATACGCAGTATTTT	CASGLVTSTDTQYF	TRBV12-5	.	.	TRBJ2-3
TGCGCCAGCAGCTCGACGACTAGCGAATACAACACCGGGGAGCTGTTTTTT	CASSSTTSEYNTGELFF	TRBV5-1	TRBD2	.	TRBJ2-2
TGTGCCAGCAGTTACGTGGGCGTTCACGAGCAGTACTTC	CASSYVGVHEQYF	TRBV6-2/TRBV6-3	.	.	TRBJ2-7
TGTGCCAGCAGCTTGGTCGTCCGAGGGGGGGACACCGGGGAGCTGTTTTTT	CASSLVVRGGDTGELFF	TRBV5-5	.	few	TRBJ2-2
TGCGCCAGCAGCCAAGATTTTTACGCGGACTACGAGCAGTACTTC	CASSQDFYADYEQYF	TRBV4-3	.	.	TRBJ2-7
TGTGCCATCAGTGAGTCGAACGGGAACTACGAGCAGTACTTC	CAISESNGNYEQYF	TRBV10-3	.	few	TRBJ2-7
TGCGCCAGCAGCCAAGAGACACTAGCCCCCGGCGCGTCCTACGAGCAGTACTTC	CASSQETLAPGASYEQYF	TRBV4-3	.	.	TRBJ2-7
TGCGCCAGCAGCTTGGAGCTTGCGGGGGGGCTAGAGACCCAGTACTTC	CASSLELAGGLETQYF	TRBV5-1	TRBD2	.	TRBJ2-5
TGTGCCAGCAGCCGTAATAGGGGCACGGACTATGGCTACACCTTC	CASSRNRGTDYGYTF	TRBV7-2	.	.	TRBJ1-2
TGTGCCAGCAGCTTAGCTGTTTCGGGGGGCTCGCACGAGCAGTACTTC	CASSLAVSGGSHEQYF	TRBV7-2	.	once	TRBJ2-7
TGTGCCAGCAGCTTTGGGGCAGGAAAAGAGACCCAGTACTTC	CASSFGAGKETQYF	TRBV5-4	.	.	TRBJ2-5
TGCGCCAGCAGTGATTTTGGGGGCCGGGCAGATACGCAGTATTTT	CASSDFGGRADTQYF	TRBV10-2	.	.	TRBJ2-3
TGTGCCAGCAGCGTGGACTTAGAAAGTGGTGGCTACACCTTC	CASSVDLESGGYTF	TRBV9	.	few	TRBJ1-2
TGTGCCAGCAGCTTGGGGACAGGGGGCGGCTATGGCTACACCTTC	CASSLGTGGGYGYTF	TRBV5-5	TRBD1	.	TRBJ1-2
TGCAGCGTTGAGACAGGGGGCGACGAGCAGTACTTC	CSVETGGDEQYF	TRBV29-1	TRBD1	.	TRBJ2-7
TGTGCCAGCAGAGGACAGAATTCGTACCAAGAGACCCAGTACTTC	CASRGQNSYQETQYF	TRBV7-2	.	.	TRBJ2-5
TGCGCCAGCAGCTTGGGGGGACAGAGCTATGGCTACACCTTC	CASSLGGQSYGYTF	TRBV5-1	TRBD1	.	TRBJ1-2
TGTGCCAGCTCACCCGATACTAGCGGGATGAATGAGCAGTTCTTC	CASSPDTSGMNEQFF	TRBV18	TRBD2	.	TRBJ2-1
TGCAGCGCACCCTATAACTATGGCTACACCTTC	CSAPYNYGYTF	TRBV29-1	.	.	TRBJ1-2
TGTGCCAGCAGCCTAAGGTGGGGAGGCACTGAAGCTTTCTTT	CASSLRWGGTEAFF	TRBV13	.	.	TRBJ1-1
TGTGCTAGTGGCTCGGACACGGCCTGGAGTGAAGCTTTCTTT	CASGSDTAWSEAFF	TRBV12-5	.	.	TRBJ1-1
TGTGCCATCAGTCCGGGGAGCGGGGCAGATACGCAGTATTTT	CAISPGSGADTQYF	TRBV10-3	TRBD2	.	TRBJ2-3
TGTGCCAGCAGTTTAGCGGCGGGCGGGCTCACTGAAGCTTTCTTT	CASSLAAGGLTEAFF	TRBV27	.	.	TRBJ1-1
TGTGCCAGCAGTGAATATCGAGGGGAGGATGGCTACACCTTC	CASSEYRGEDGYTF	TRBV6-1	.	.	TRBJ1-2
TGCAGCGCCGTGGGGACAGGGACCAAAAACATTCAGTACTTC	CSAVGTGTKNIQYF	TRBV29-1	TRBD1	.	TRBJ2-4
TGCGCCAGCAGCCAAGCGGAGTCTAACACTGAAGCTTTCTTT	CASSQAESNTEAFF	TRBV4-1	.	once	TRBJ1-1
TGTGCCAGCAGCTTGTGGGGGGCTGGGGCCAACGTCCTGACTTTC	CASSLWGAGANVLTF	TRBV5-6	.	.	TRBJ2-6
TGCGCCAGCAGCCCCTCCCTGGACAGGTCCTACGAGCAGTACTTC	CASSPSLDRSYEQYF	TRBV5-1	TRBD1	.	TRBJ2-7
TGTGCCAGCAGCCGCCCGGGACAGGGAATAGTTGGCAATCAGCCCCAGCATTTT	CASSRPGQGIVGNQPQHF	TRBV6-2/TRBV6-3	TRBD1	.	TRBJ1-5
TGTGCCAGCAGTTACGAAGGGGCTCGTGGAAACACCATATATTTT	CASSYEGARGNTIYF	TRBV6-6	.	.	TRBJ1-3
TGTGCCAGCAGCTTAGTGTCCTCTAGCACAGATACGCAGTATTTT	CASSLVSSSTDTQYF	TRBV7-2	.	.	TRBJ2-3
TGTGCCAGCAGCACCCCAAGGGACAACTCCTACGAGCAGTACTTC	CASSTPRDNSYEQYF	TRBV5-4	.	.	TRBJ2-7
TGTGCCAGCAGCCGACGGGGGTCTGGCTATGGCTACACCTTC	CASSRRGSGYGYTF	TRBV5-6	.	once	TRBJ1-2
TGTGCCAGCTCACCATACGGGACAGGGGGGACGAACACTGAAGCTTTCTTT	CASSPYGTGGTNTEAFF	TRBV18	TRBD1	once	TRBJ1-1
TGTGCCAGTAGTACACCAAGACTAGCGGGAGCAGACAATGAGCAGTTCTTC	CASSTPRLAGADNEQFF	TRBV19	TRBD2	.	TRBJ2-1
TGTGCCAGCAGTGGGAGTCGCAATCAGCCCCAGCATTTT	CASSGSRNQPQHF	TRBV12-3/TRBV12-4	.	.	TRBJ1-5
TGTGCCATCAGTGTCAGGACACCCCCGGGGGAGCTGTTTTTT	CAISVRTPPGELFF	TRBV10-3	.	.	TRBJ2-2
TGTGCCAGCAGCACTAGACAGGGTGTCTCACCCCTCCACTTT	CASSTRQGVSPLHF	TRBV11-2	TRBD1	.	TRBJ1-6
TGTGCCAGCAGCCAGCCCGACAGCGAGCAGTTCTTC	CASSQPDSEQFF	TRBV7-8	.	few	TRBJ2-1